These 31 T cell receptor beta chains were all obtained from the same sample, sequenced in a study of T-cell memory formation after mild COVID-19. TCRdb fed the 5' RACE reads into MiXCR, producing one record per CDR3 protein. The table lists hundreds of thousands of distinct CDR3 sequences, around 30% of them singletons, with roughly 13% in the top ten. The sample consisted of PBMCs or a T cell subset sorted from them (not recorded which). The receptors here all came from an adult woman who had mild COVID-19 (a few samples of this study predate the infection). Cell type and time point are not known.

In its sample, this clonotype was seen a few times. The CDR3 sequence: CASSQVIGTGGQPQHF. In nucleotides, the CDR3 is TGCGCCAGCAGCCAAGTAATAGGGACCGGAGGTCAGCCCCAGCATTTT. The V gene is TRBV4-1, the J gene TRBJ1-5, with D perhaps matching TRBD1 (5 bases). Germline CDR1 MGHRA, CDR2 YSYEKL. The CDR3 is 16 residues long. V lost 1 base and J lost 6, with 16 bases in between.

The rearrangement links TRBV15 to TRBJ2-2, with 9 bases that match TRBD2. J lost 9 bases, V lost 3 bases, and 5 bases had no gene match. This CDR3 region has 14 residues. Germline V gene lookup returns CDR1 LNHNV and CDR2 YYDKDF (reference sequence). CDR3: CATSSRREGRELFF. Here the CDR3 DNA reads TGTGCCACCAGCAGCAGGCGGGAGGGCCGGGAGCTGTTTTTT.

This clonotype was seen a handful of times. The chain has TRBV7-8 and TRBJ2-2; D not resolved. The germline V and J ends were trimmed by 3 bases and 0 bases, with 8 bases remaining between them. The CDR3 consists of 15 residues. Germline CDR1 SGHVS, CDR2 FQNEAQ. The CDR3 sequence is CASSLEQTNTGELFF. DNA of the CDR3: TGTGCCAGCAGCTTGGAGCAGACGAACACCGGGGAGCTGTTTTTT.

Details on this clonotype: At one boundary the junction diverges from the germline segment, which might be a read error. This chain uses TRBV9 with TRBJ1-3; a possible D gene is TRBD1 (5 bases). The germline gives CDR1 SGDLS, CDR2 YYNGEE. The CDR3 is made up of 16 amino acids. This CDR3 reads CASRGPGDPSGNAIYF. The CDR3 region has the DNA TGTGCCAGCAGAGGTCCCGGGGACCCCTCTGGAAACGCCATATATTTT.

This chain links TRBV12-3 or TRBV12-4 with TRBJ2-7; TRBD2 matches 9 bases. The CDR3 contains 14 residues. After removal of 3 bases from V and 3 bases from J, the junction contained 3 bases not matched to a gene. This CDR3 is CASSFWREGYEQYF. The CDR3 DNA is TGTGCCAGCAGTTTCTGGCGGGAGGGCTACGAGCAGTACTTC.

The rearrangement links TRBV5-1 to TRBJ2-5, with TRBD1 matching 12 bases. CDR3 length equals 17 residues. Per the germline V gene, CDR1 is SGHRS and CDR2 is YFSETQ. J lost 6 bases, V lost 2 bases, and 11 bases had no gene match. CDR3 sequence: CASSFGWDRGPFKTQYF. The CDR3 DNA reads as TGCGCCAGCAGCTTTGGGTGGGACAGGGGGCCCTTCAAGACCCAGTACTTC.

In regard to this clonotype: A junction boundary mismatches the germline segment, possibly from a read error. The chain joins TRBV18 to TRBJ2-3; D is ambiguous. This CDR3 spans 13 amino acids. CDR1 and CDR2 (germline): KGHSH, LQKENI. CDR3 sequence: CASSPGVGDTQDF. In DNA form, the CDR3 reads TGTGCCAGCTCACCAGGGGTAGGCGATACGCAGGATTTT. Looking up the rest from reference TRBV18 and TRBJ2-3 gives the full variable domain: NAGVMQNPRHLVRRRGQEARLRCSPMKGHSHVYWYRQLPEEGLKFMVYLQKENIIDESGMPKERFSAEFPKEGPSILRIQQVVRGDSAAYFCASSPGVGDTQDFGPGTRLTVL.

This clonotype was seen a handful of times. The DNA for the CDR3 is TGTGCCACCAGTGATTCTCCGGGACAGGGAAACGAGCAGTACTTC. Translation gives CATSDSPGQGNEQYF. The V call is TRBV24-1, the J call TRBJ2-7, with TRBD1 identical over 9 bases. The CDR3 has 15 amino acids. V gave up 2 bases and J gave up 5 bases; unmatched junction bases: 6. Per germline, CDR1 KGHDR and CDR2 SFDVKD.

This chain connects TRBV3-1 to TRBJ2-3; 7 positions match TRBD2. Germline V gene sequence: CDR1 LGHDT, CDR2 YNNKEL (reference sequence). Trimming at V came to 0 bases and at J to 12 bases, leaving 6 bases not matched to a gene. This CDR3 spans 13 amino acids. The CDR3 spells CASSQDQSGVQYF. The CDR3 DNA is TGTGCCAGCAGCCAAGATCAAAGCGGGGTCCAGTATTTT.

This sequence joins TRBV9 and TRBJ2-7; D is uncertain. The CDR3 length is 14 residues. Trimming cost V 0 bases and J 3 bases, with 10 bases left between them. Per the germline V gene, CDR1 is SGDLS and CDR2 is YYNGEE. CDR3: CASSVGVGNYEQYF. The CDR3 DNA sequence: TGTGCCAGCAGCGTAGGTGTCGGAAACTACGAGCAGTACTTC. The complete variable domain, with remaining parts taken from reference TRBV9 and TRBJ2-7, reads DSGVTQTPKHLITATGQRVTLRCSPRSGDLSVYWYQQSLDQGLQFLIQYYNGEERAKGNILERFSAQQFPDLHSELNLSSLELGDSALYFCASSVGVGNYEQYFGPGTRLTVT.

This clonotype was seen a few times. The gene calls are TRBV23-1 and TRBJ1-4; D uncertain. TRBV23-1 is known as an ORF, though its function is uncertain. CDR3 size: 14 residues. Trimming removed 3 bases from V and 4 bases from J, with 9 bases in between. This chain's CDR3 is CASSQGGDNEKLFF. In DNA form, the CDR3 reads TGCGCCAGCAGTCAGGGCGGAGATAATGAAAAACTGTTTTTT.

The gene calls are TRBV19 and TRBJ2-4, with D possibly TRBD2 on 7 matching bases. The ends were cut back, 2 bases at V and 1 base at J, with 15 bases in the middle. CDR3 length: 17 residues. Germline CDR1 reads LNHDA; CDR2 reads SQIVND (reference sequence). CDR3: CASSILGSGGAKNIQYF. The CDR3 DNA follows: TGTGCCAGTAGTATACTGGGATCGGGGGGCGCCAAAAACATTCAGTACTTC.

This clonotype was seen a handful of times. The chain has TRBV7-2 and TRBJ2-1, with 11 positions matching TRBD2. V dropped 5 bases and J dropped 4; count of bases not matched to a gene: 22. Per the germline V gene, CDR1 is SGHTA and CDR2 is FQGNSA. This CDR3 is built from 21 residues. The CDR3 DNA reads as TGTGCCAGCAGCACACCCTCTAGCGGGAGGTCCGAGGGAGGGTTATACAATGAGCAGTTCTTC. This gives the protein CASSTPSSGRSEGGLYNEQFF.

V gene TRBV15 combines with J gene TRBJ1-5; TRBD1 is a possible D gene (6 bases). The CDR3 sequence is 16 residues long. Trimming stripped 0 bases from V and 3 bases from J, with 12 bases between. The germline V gene has CDR1 LNHNV and CDR2 YYDKDF (reference sequence). CDR3 amino acids: CATSRDRGPLNQPQHF. The CDR3 nucleotides are TGTGCCACCAGCAGAGATCGGGGGCCTCTCAATCAGCCCCAGCATTTT.

This clonotype was detected many times. The gene calls are TRBV20-1 and TRBJ2-1, with 7 nucleotides matching TRBD2. The V and J ends lost 5 bases and 6 bases, in that order; junction bases with no gene match: 7. The CDR3 covers 13 residues. The germline CDR1 and CDR2 sequences are DFQATT and SNEGSKA (reference sequence). Here the CDR3 reads CSAVLAGPNEQFF. CDR3 DNA: TGCAGTGCTGTCTTAGCGGGCCCCAATGAGCAGTTCTTC.

The chain links TRBV6-4 to TRBJ2-7; the D gene is possibly TRBD2 (5 bases). This CDR3 spans 17 amino acids. Germline V lookup: CDR1 MRHNA, CDR2 SNTAGT. V shed 6 bases and J shed 1 base, with 22 bases lying between them. CDR3 in amino acids: CASRPPFLISVSYEQYF. CDR3 bases: TGTGCCAGCAGGCCCCCGTTCTTGATTAGCGTGTCCTACGAGCAGTACTTC.

The genes are TRBV7-6 and TRBJ1-2, with D uncertain. The V gene lost 4 bases and the J gene lost 5 bases, with 8 bases spanning the gap. Germline loops: CDR1 SGHVS, CDR2 FNYEAQ. CDR3 length: 12 amino acids. CDR3 amino acids: CASSSAGYGYTF. DNA for the CDR3: TGTGCCAGCAGCTCGGCGGGATATGGCTACACCTTC.

This clonotype was detected only a few times. The chain employs TRBV29-1 and TRBJ2-7; tentatively, D is TRBD2 (5 bases). The CDR3 spans 11 residues. The V end lost 4 bases, the J end lost 4 bases, and 8 bases lay between the germline ends. Germline loops: CDR1 SQVTM, CDR2 ANQGSEA. CDR3 in DNA: TGCAGCGTTGGTTCGGGGTACGAGCAGTACTTC. It translates to CSVGSGYEQYF.

This clonotype was seen more than once but under ten times. The chain recombines TRBV7-9 with TRBJ2-7, with 7 bases fitting TRBD1. This CDR3 is 15 amino acids long. V was clipped by 4 bases and J by 4 bases; unmatched bases: 10. Germline CDR1 and CDR2: SEHNR and FQNEAQ (reference sequence). The CDR3 loop is CASSSGDSRAYEQYF. CDR3 in DNA: TGTGCCAGCAGCTCCGGGGACAGTCGGGCTTACGAGCAGTACTTC.

J is TRBJ1-3 and V is TRBV20-1; no firm D call. The CDR3 runs 14 residues. The V gene's germline CDR1 is DFQATT and CDR2 SNEGSKA (reference sequence). The ends were cut back, 4 bases at V and 0 bases at J, with 10 bases in the middle. CDR3: CSATPESSGNTIYF. The CDR3 DNA reads TGCAGTGCTACCCCAGAGAGCTCTGGAAACACCATATATTTT.

This clonotype was found a few times. V is TRBV28 and J is TRBJ2-3; TRBD2 matches 14 bases. With 4 bases clipped from V and 14 bases from J, the junction kept 8 bases outside the gene matches. The V gene's germline CDR1 is MDHEN and CDR2 SYDVKM. This CDR3 is 14 amino acids long. The CDR3 region is CASSSPGLAGAGYF. In DNA, the CDR3 is TGTGCCAGCAGTTCACCGGGACTAGCGGGAGCCGGGTATTTT.

This chain joins TRBV12-3 or TRBV12-4 and TRBJ2-2; 8 bases agree with TRBD2. CDR3 length: 15 amino acids. J gave up 2 bases and V 8 bases, and 7 bases lay outside the gene matches. CDR3 loop: CASRPSGRNTGELFF. The CDR3 DNA sequence: TGTGCCAGCCGACCTAGCGGGCGAAACACCGGGGAGCTGTTTTTT.

The gene calls are TRBV27 and TRBJ1-2; a possible D gene is TRBD1 (5 bases). Deletions cut 5 bases from V and 4 bases from J, with 17 bases between. The CDR3 length is 15 residues. Germline CDR1 MNHEY, CDR2 SMNVEV (reference sequence). The CDR3: CASSPRPGGGYGYTF. CDR3 DNA: TGTGCCAGCAGTCCCCGACCCGGCGGGGGCTATGGCTACACCTTC.

The chain carries TRBV5-1 and TRBJ2-5; D remains ambiguous. This CDR3 spans 16 amino acids. Per the germline V gene, CDR1 is SGHRS and CDR2 is YFSETQ. The germline V and J ends were trimmed by 7 bases and 1 base, with 20 bases remaining between them. CDR3 protein: CASALNPTPAQETQYF. The CDR3 DNA reads TGCGCCAGCGCCCTCAACCCCACACCAGCCCAAGAGACCCAGTACTTC.

V is TRBV2 and J is TRBJ2-7; 11 bases are a match to TRBD2. J was trimmed by 5 bases and V by 6 bases; bases with no gene match: 9. The length of the CDR3 is 15 residues. Germline V CDR1 and CDR2: SNHLY, FYNNEI. As DNA, the CDR3 is TGTGCCAGCAGCCCACTAGCGGGAGTCTCTCACGAGCAGTACTTC. It translates to CASSPLAGVSHEQYF.

J is TRBJ2-7 and V is TRBV5-1; 10 bases are shared with TRBD1. Trimming took 2 bases from V and 0 from J; bases not matched to a gene: 11. The CDR3 length is 18 residues. CDR1 is SGHRS and CDR2 is YFSETQ in the germline V gene. Here the CDR3 reads CASSFWVRDRGSSYEQYF. The CDR3 bases are TGCGCCAGCAGCTTTTGGGTCCGGGACAGGGGAAGCTCCTACGAGCAGTACTTC. The full variable domain, in which reference TRBV5-1 and TRBJ2-7 provide the parts outside the CDR3, is KAGVTQTPRYLIKTRGQQVTLSCSPISGHRSVSWYQQTPGQGLQFLFEYFSETQRNKGNFPGRFSGRQFSNSRSEMNVSTLELGDSALYLCASSFWVRDRGSSYEQYFGPGTRLTVT.

As concerns this clonotype: The junction shows a germline mismatch at one end, possibly a read error. The chain recombines TRBV30 with TRBJ1-1; perhaps TRBD1 as D (5 bases). Germline V gives CDR1 GTSNPN, CDR2 SVGIG (reference sequence). The CDR3 length is 14 residues. This chain's CDR3 is CARRDYGAGTEAFF. CDR3 sequence (DNA): TGTGCCCGGAGGGATTATGGGGCGGGCACTGAAGCTTTCTTT.

This chain links TRBV5-5 with TRBJ1-1; 9 bases align to TRBD1. The CDR3 loop spans 15 amino acids. CDR1 is SGHKS and CDR2 is YYEKEE in the germline V gene (reference sequence). Losses at the gene ends were 2 bases for V and 4 bases for J; bases not matched to a gene: 6. CDR3 sequence: CASSLVGQGITEAFF. Written as DNA, the CDR3 is TGTGCCAGCAGCTTAGTTGGACAGGGGATCACTGAAGCTTTCTTT.

The chain links TRBV7-2 to TRBJ1-2, with 12 bases fitting TRBD1. J lost 3 bases, V lost 4 bases, and 3 bases had no gene match. This CDR3 region has 15 residues. Germline V lookup: CDR1 SGHTA, CDR2 FQGNSA. CDR3 nucleotide sequence: TGTGCCAGCAGCTCGGGACAGGGGGCCTACTATGGCTACACCTTC. This sequence encodes CASSSGQGAYYGYTF.

In this sample, this clonotype turned up once. V gene TRBV6-2 or TRBV6-3 combines with J gene TRBJ1-2, with a weak D call TRBD1 (6 bases). The germline CDR1 and CDR2 sequences are MNHEY and SVGEGT. CDR3 length: 13 residues. The V end lost 4 bases, the J end lost 8 bases, and 14 bases lay between the germline ends. The CDR3 sequence is CASSSQGLEGYTF. Here the CDR3 DNA reads TGTGCCAGCAGTTCACAGGGCCTCGAGGGCTACACCTTC.

V and J are TRBV24-1 and TRBJ2-5; D may be TRBD2 (6 bases). CDR1 KGHDR and CDR2 SFDVKD come from the germline V gene. V lost 5 bases to trimming and J lost 5 bases, with 11 bases between them. The CDR3 consists of 13 residues. The CDR3: CATSGRSGETQYF. In DNA form, the CDR3 reads TGTGCCACCAGTGGCCGCAGCGGGGAGACCCAGTACTTC.